This T cell receptor (beta chain) derives from a study of shared clonotypes between healthy human individuals. The wider study: Three CD4 naive, three CD4 memory, two CD8 naive and one CD8 memory plate were used per donor. Whole-study findings and limits: Non-shared clonotypes had lower generation probabilities than clonotypes shared by all four sorted-subset donors.

Some clones are missing from TCRdb's copy, which holds only in-frame ones; the method was immunoSEQ multiplex PCR. The sample shows about 2.5 million clones, 85% to 95% of them seen only once. The CDR3 extends over 12 amino acids. The V gene lost 8 bases and the J gene lost 4 bases, with 11 bases spanning the gap. Per the germline V gene, CDR1 is MNHNS and CDR2 is SASEGT. As to this clone: Its cognate antigen is unknown.

The chain couples TRBV6-1 to TRBJ1-2; unclear D gene. Sequencing input: naive CD4+ T cells from PBMCs. The subset is: CD45RA+ positively selected. The receptor's source is a young man in good health. Some clones in this sample may be carry-over from other donors' samples. The CDR3: CASLRTSYGYTF. The CDR3 nucleotides are TGTGCCAGCCTACGGACGTCCTATGGCTACACCTTC.